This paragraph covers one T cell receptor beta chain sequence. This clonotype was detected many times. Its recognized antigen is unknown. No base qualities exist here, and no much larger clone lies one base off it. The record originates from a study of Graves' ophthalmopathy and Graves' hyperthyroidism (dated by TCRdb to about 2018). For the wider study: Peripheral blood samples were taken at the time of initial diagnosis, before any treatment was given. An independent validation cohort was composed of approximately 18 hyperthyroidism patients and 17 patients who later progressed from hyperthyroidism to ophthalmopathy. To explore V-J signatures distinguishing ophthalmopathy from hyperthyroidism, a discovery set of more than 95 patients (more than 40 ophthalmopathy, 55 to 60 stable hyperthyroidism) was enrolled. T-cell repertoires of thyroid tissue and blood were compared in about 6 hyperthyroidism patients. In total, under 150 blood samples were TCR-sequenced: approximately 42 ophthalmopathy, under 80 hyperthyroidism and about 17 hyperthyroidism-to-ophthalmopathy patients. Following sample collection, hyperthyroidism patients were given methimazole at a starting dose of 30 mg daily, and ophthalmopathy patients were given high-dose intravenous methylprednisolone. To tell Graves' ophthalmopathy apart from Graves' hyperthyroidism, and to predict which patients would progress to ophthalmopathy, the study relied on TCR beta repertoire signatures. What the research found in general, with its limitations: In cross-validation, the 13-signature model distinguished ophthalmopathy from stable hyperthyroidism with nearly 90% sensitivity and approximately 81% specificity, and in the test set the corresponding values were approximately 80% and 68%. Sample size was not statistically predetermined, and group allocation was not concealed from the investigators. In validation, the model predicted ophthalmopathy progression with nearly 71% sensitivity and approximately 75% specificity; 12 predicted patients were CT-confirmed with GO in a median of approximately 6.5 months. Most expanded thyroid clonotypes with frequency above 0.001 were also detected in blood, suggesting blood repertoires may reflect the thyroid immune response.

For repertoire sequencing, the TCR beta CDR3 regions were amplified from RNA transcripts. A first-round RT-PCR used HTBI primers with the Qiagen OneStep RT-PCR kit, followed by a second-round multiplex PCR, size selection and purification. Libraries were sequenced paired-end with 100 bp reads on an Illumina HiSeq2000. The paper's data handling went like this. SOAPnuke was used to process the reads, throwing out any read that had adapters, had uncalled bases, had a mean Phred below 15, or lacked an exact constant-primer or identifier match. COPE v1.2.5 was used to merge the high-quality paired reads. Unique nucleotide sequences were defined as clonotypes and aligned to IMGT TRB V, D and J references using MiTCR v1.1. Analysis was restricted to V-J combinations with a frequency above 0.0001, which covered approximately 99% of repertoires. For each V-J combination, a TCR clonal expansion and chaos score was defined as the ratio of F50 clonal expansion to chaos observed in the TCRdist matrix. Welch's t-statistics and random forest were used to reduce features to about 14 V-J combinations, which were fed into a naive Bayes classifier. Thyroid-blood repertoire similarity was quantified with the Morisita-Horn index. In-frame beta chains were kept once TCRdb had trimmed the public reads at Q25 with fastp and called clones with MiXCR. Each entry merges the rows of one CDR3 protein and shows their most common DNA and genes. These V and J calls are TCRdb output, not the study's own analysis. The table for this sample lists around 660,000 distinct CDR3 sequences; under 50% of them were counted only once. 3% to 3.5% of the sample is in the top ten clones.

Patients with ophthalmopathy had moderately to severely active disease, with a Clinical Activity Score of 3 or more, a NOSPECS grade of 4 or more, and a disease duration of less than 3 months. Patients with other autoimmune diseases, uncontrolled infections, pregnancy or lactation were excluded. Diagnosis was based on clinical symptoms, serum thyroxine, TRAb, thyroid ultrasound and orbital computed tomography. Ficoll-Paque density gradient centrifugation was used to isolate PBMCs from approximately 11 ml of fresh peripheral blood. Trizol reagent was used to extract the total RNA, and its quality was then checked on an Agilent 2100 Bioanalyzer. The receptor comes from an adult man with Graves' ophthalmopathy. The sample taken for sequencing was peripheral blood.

The DNA sequence is as follows: TGTGCCACCCGCGCCGGGTCTGGCTACACCTTC. Translated, it gives CATRAGSGYTF. Recombination joined TRBV2 with TRBJ1-2; the D gene cannot be resolved reliably. V is cut by 10 bases and J by 7 bases, and the space between the germline ends is 13 bases. The germline V gene yields SNHLY for CDR1 and FYNNEI for CDR2. Reading from cysteine to phenylalanine, the CDR3 counts 11 amino acids. Solely the CDR3 DNA is kept, with 33 bases framed from the first base.